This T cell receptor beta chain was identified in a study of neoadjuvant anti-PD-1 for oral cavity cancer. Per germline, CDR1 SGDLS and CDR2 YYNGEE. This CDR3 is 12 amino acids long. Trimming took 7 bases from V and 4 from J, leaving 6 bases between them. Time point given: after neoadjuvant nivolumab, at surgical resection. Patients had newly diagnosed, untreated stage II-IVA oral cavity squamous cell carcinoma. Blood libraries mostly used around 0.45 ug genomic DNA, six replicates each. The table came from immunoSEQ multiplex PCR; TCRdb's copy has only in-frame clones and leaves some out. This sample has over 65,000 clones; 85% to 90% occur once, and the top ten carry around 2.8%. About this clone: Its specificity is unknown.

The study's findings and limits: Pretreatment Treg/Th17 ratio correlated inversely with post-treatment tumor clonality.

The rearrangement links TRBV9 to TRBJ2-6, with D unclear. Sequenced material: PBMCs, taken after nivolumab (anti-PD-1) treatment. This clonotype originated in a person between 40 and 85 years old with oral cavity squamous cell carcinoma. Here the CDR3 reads CASGKGANVLTF. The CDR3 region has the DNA TGTGCCAGCGGGAAAGGGGCCAACGTCCTGACTTTC.